The clone carrying this TCR beta chain has only a few counts. Its antigen is as yet unknown. Produced via immunoSEQ multiplex PCR; TCRdb's table is partial and in-frame only. Of about 31,000 clones in the sample, approximately 78% were seen once. The data were obtained in a study of radiotherapy plus CTLA-4 blockade in lung cancer. Whole-study context: Disease control was present in roughly 30% of patients, and objective responses in 18%.

Notes on the study in general: Blood saw expansion of tumor-derived TCR clones after radiotherapy plus ipilimumab. Increased serum interferon-beta after radiation also reportedly predicted response strongly.

It was focal radiation plus CTLA-4 blockade with ipilimumab that patients with chemo-refractory metastatic non-small-cell lung cancer received. The sequencing here drew on peripheral blood, taken from a patient treated with radiotherapy plus ipilimumab. This receptor was taken from a human donor with non-small cell lung cancer who had stable disease on radiotherapy plus ipilimumab.

The CDR3, as DNA: TGTGCCAGCAGTCAGGGTGGAGTAGGTGGCTACACCTTC. Translating it yields CASSQGGVGGYTF. The chain combines TRBV6-5 with TRBJ1-2; possibly TRBD1 for D (5 bases). V lost 5 bases and J lost 7, with 14 bases in between. The CDR3 covers 13 residues. Germline V gene sequence: CDR1 MNHEY, CDR2 SVGAGI.